The 30 T cell receptor beta chains in this list originate from one sample, sequenced in a study of blood T cell repertoires in COVID-19. Libraries were prepared by immunoSEQ multiplex PCR; TCRdb keeps only in-frame clonotypes and omits some of them. The repertoire includes hundreds of thousands of clones, 90% of them detected once, and approximately 4% sits in the top ten. The sample consisted of PBMCs or T cells enriched from blood (not recorded which). The source is a woman between 18 and 29 years old with acute COVID-19.

A single count supports this clone. This rearrangement joins TRBV6-5 to TRBJ2-3; 8 positions match TRBD2. In germline, CDR1 is MNHEY, CDR2 SVGAGI. The V segment lost 2 bases and the J segment 4 bases; nucleotides outside the gene matches: 8. This CDR3 comprises 16 residues. CDR3 DNA sequence: TGTGCCAGCAGTTACCTAGACGGGAGGGCCGCAGATACGCAGTATTTT. This translates into CASSYLDGRAADTQYF.

The chain combines TRBV6-2 or TRBV6-3 with TRBJ2-7; possibly TRBD2 for D (5 bases). Germline V gene data show CDR1 as MNHEY and CDR2 as SVGEGT. Trimming cost V 6 bases and J 4 bases, with 10 bases left between them. The length of the CDR3 is 12 residues. In nucleotides, the CDR3 is TGTGCCAGCAGCTGGTCGGGATACGAGCAGTACTTC. It specifies CASSWSGYEQYF.

This chain links TRBV6-5 with TRBJ2-1; 7 bases agree with TRBD2. In germline, CDR1 is MNHEY, CDR2 SVGAGI. CDR3 length equals 15 residues. Trimming removed 2 bases from V and 5 bases from J; junction bases left unmatched: 6. The CDR3 protein is CASSYVSGADNEQFF. The CDR3 DNA is TGTGCCAGCAGTTACGTCAGCGGGGCAGACAATGAGCAGTTCTTC.

The chain carries TRBV7-3 and TRBJ2-2; 9 bases align to TRBD1. After removal of 6 bases from V and 7 bases from J, the junction contained 9 bases not matched to a gene. This CDR3 is built from 15 residues. Germline lookup yields CDR1 SGHTA and CDR2 FQGTGA. The CDR3 nucleotides are TGTGCCAGCAGTCCCGGACAGGGGAGTTTCGGGGAGCTGTTTTTT. It encodes CASSPGQGSFGELFF.

The rearrangement links TRBV7-9 to TRBJ2-6; D unresolved. This CDR3 has 19 amino acids. Per germline, CDR1 SEHNR and CDR2 FQNEAQ (reference sequence). The V and J ends lost 1 base and 1 base respectively, with 17 bases between them. The CDR3 region is CASSLVSGGGPSGANVLTF. The CDR3 region has the DNA TGTGCCAGCAGCTTAGTCAGTGGCGGTGGCCCTTCTGGGGCCAACGTCCTGACTTTC.

The sample holds one count of this clone. J is TRBJ2-1 and V is TRBV9; 13 bases align to TRBD2. The CDR3 has 15 residues. The trim removed 4 bases at V and 6 bases at J, leaving 4 bases unmatched. The germline gives CDR1 SGDLS, CDR2 YYNGEE. This CDR3 is CASSTSGRAINEQFF. The CDR3 coding sequence is TGTGCCAGCAGCACTAGCGGGAGGGCCATCAATGAGCAGTTCTTC.

This chain joins TRBV7-2 and TRBJ1-1; no firm D call. The germline V gene has CDR1 SGHTA and CDR2 FQGNSA. This CDR3 comprises 13 residues. With 5 bases removed from V and 4 bases from J, the gap between germline ends came to 11 bases. In DNA form, the CDR3 reads TGTGCCAGCAGCCCGGCCTGGAGCACTGAAGCTTTCTTT. It specifies CASSPAWSTEAFF.

This chain uses TRBV29-1 with TRBJ2-7; 8 bases fit TRBD2. Unmatched junction bases numbered 8, after V lost 5 bases and J lost 5 bases. Germline CDR1 reads SQVTM; CDR2 reads ANQGSEA. The CDR3 has 13 amino acids. The CDR3 DNA sequence: TGCAGCGTTAGTGTACTAGCGGTCCACGAGCAGTACTTC. Its translation is CSVSVLAVHEQYF.

CDR3 nucleotide sequence: TGTGCCAGCAGCCAACCCGGGACACCGTCGAGGAACACTGAAGCTTTCTTT. It yields the protein CASSQPGTPSRNTEAFF. V and J are TRBV3-1 (or the pseudogene TRBV3-2) and TRBJ1-1; tentative D call: TRBD1 (6 bases). CDR1 LGHDT and CDR2 YNNKEL come from the germline V gene (reference sequence). V was clipped by 2 bases and J by 1 base, with 17 bases between them. This CDR3 contains 17 residues.

The V and J genes are TRBV6-5 and TRBJ1-2; D is unresolved. The CDR3 is made up of 11 amino acids. The germline CDR1 and CDR2 sequences are MNHEY and SVGAGI. V lost 5 bases and J lost 4, with 5 bases in between. The CDR3 sequence is CASSNSYGYTF. CDR3 DNA: TGTGCCAGCAGTAACAGCTATGGCTACACCTTC.

The chain uses TRBV28 and TRBJ1-5; D unclear. Germline loops: CDR1 MDHEN, CDR2 SYDVKM. The length of the CDR3 is 14 residues. V lost 3 bases, J lost 2 bases, and 8 bases lay in between. The CDR3 here is CASSFRVGNQPQHF. The CDR3 DNA sequence: TGTGCCAGCAGTTTTCGTGTAGGCAATCAGCCCCAGCATTTT.

The chain links TRBV2 to TRBJ1-1, with 11 bases fitting TRBD1. V was clipped by 6 bases and J by 10 bases; unmatched bases: 7. There are 13 residues in the CDR3. The germline V gene encodes CDR1 SNHLY and CDR2 FYNNEI. Here the CDR3 DNA reads TGTGCCAGCAGGATTGGACAGGGGGCTAGAGCTTTCTTT. Translated: CASRIGQGARAFF. Combining the CDR3 with reference TRBV2 and TRBJ1-1 gives the whole variable domain EPEVTQTPSHQVTQMGQEVILRCVPISNHLYFYWYRQILGQKVEFLVSFYNNEISEKSEIFDDQFSVERPDGSNFTLKIRSTKLEDSAMYFCASRIGQGARAFFGQGTRLTVV.

The chain combines TRBV4-1 with TRBJ1-6; 8 bases map to TRBD1. Per germline, CDR1 MGHRA and CDR2 YSYEKL. Unmatched junction bases numbered 14, after V lost 5 bases and J lost 8 bases. This CDR3 is built from 17 residues. The CDR3 loop reads CASSYITRQGTDSPLHF. As DNA, the CDR3 is TGCGCCAGCAGCTATATAACCCGACAGGGGACGGATTCACCCCTCCACTTT.

Here the CDR3 DNA reads TGCAGCGTTGAATCGGGGCAGGGAGGTAGCTCACCCCTCCACTTT. As protein: CSVESGQGGSSPLHF. The chain has TRBV29-1 and TRBJ1-6, with D perhaps TRBD1 (5 bases). The CDR3 loop spans 15 amino acids. Germline values: CDR1 SQVTM, CDR2 ANQGSEA. The ends were cut back, 2 bases at V and 10 bases at J, with 18 bases in the middle.

This clone was seen a single time. The chain employs TRBV19 and TRBJ2-1; 15 nucleotides agree with TRBD2. Germline CDR1 is LNHDA and CDR2 is SQIVND (reference sequence). This CDR3 comprises 18 residues. V was pared by 7 bases and J by 1 base, with 8 bases of the junction left unmatched. The CDR3 nucleotides are TGTGCCAGTACCAAGGGACTAGCGGGAGGAGGGTCCTACAATGAGCAGTTCTTC. It codes for CASTKGLAGGGSYNEQFF.

The rearrangement joins TRBV9 to TRBJ2-6; D perhaps matches TRBD1 (5 bases). Trimming pared 0 bases from V and 4 bases from J, leaving 14 bases between. Germline V CDR1 and CDR2: SGDLS, YYNGEE. This CDR3 region has 17 residues. DNA of the CDR3: TGTGCCAGCAGCGTAGCTCGGACACCAAAGGGGGCCAACGTCCTGACTTTC. Translating gives CASSVARTPKGANVLTF.

CDR3 nucleotide sequence: TGTACCAGCAGCGCTACCGGGACAGTAAACGAAAAACTGTTTTTT. Residues: CTSSATGTVNEKLFF. The chain recombines TRBV7-2 with TRBJ1-4, with 7 bases lining up with TRBD1. The V gene's germline CDR1 is SGHTA and CDR2 FQGNSA. The CDR3 is 15 amino acids. After removal of 5 bases from V and 8 bases from J, the junction contained 11 bases not matched to a gene.

J is TRBJ1-4 and V is TRBV4-1, with D perhaps TRBD1 (5 bases). CDR1 is MGHRA and CDR2 is YSYEKL in the germline V gene. The germline V and J ends were trimmed by 3 bases and 8 bases, with 16 bases remaining between them. This CDR3 spans 15 amino acids. The CDR3 sequence: CASSQTDRRYEKLFF. Here the CDR3 DNA reads TGCGCCAGCAGCCAGACCGACAGAAGGTACGAAAAACTGTTTTTT.

The gene calls are TRBV9 and TRBJ2-1, with D perhaps matching TRBD2 (5 bases). Per germline, CDR1 SGDLS and CDR2 YYNGEE. The V gene lost 0 bases and the J gene lost 6 bases, with 10 bases spanning the gap. The CDR3 contains 14 residues. CDR3 sequence: CASSVGTRGNEQFF. DNA for the CDR3: TGTGCCAGCAGCGTAGGCACTAGAGGCAATGAGCAGTTCTTC.

The rearrangement uses TRBV28 and TRBJ1-4, with TRBD1 matching 9 bases. This CDR3 spans 16 amino acids. The V segment lost 2 bases and the J segment 5 bases; nucleotides outside the gene matches: 6. The germline CDR1 and CDR2 sequences are MDHEN and SYDVKM. The CDR3 coding sequence is TGTGCCAGCAGTTTAGGGGGACAGGGCAGGAATGAAAAACTGTTTTTT. Its protein is CASSLGGQGRNEKLFF.

J is TRBJ1-3 and V is TRBV19; D unresolved. Germline CDR1 and CDR2: LNHDA and SQIVND (reference sequence). Trimming left V 7 bases short and J 0 bases short, with 7 bases between. This CDR3 spans 13 amino acids. The CDR3 here is CASTRNSGNTIYF. As DNA, the CDR3 is TGTGCCAGTACGCGGAACTCTGGAAACACCATATATTTT.

CDR3 amino acids: CASSSSRSTDTQYF. Written as DNA, the CDR3 is TGTGCCAGCAGCTCTTCGAGGAGCACAGATACGCAGTATTTT. This chain joins TRBV7-3 and TRBJ2-3; no reliable D call. V dropped 4 bases and J dropped 0 bases, with 8 bases sitting between them. The germline gives CDR1 SGHTA, CDR2 FQGTGA. The length of the CDR3 is 14 residues.

This chain uses TRBV28 with TRBJ2-1, with D uncertain. CDR1 is MDHEN, CDR2 SYDVKM, per germline. Trimming removed 2 bases from V and 10 bases from J, with 9 bases in between. The CDR3 loop spans 12 amino acids. The CDR3 spells CASSLLRLEQFF. DNA of the CDR3: TGTGCCAGCAGTTTACTTCGGTTAGAGCAGTTCTTC.

The chain combines TRBV5-5 with TRBJ2-1; 10 bases line up with TRBD2. The V gene end was trimmed by 5 bases and the J gene end by 3 bases; junction bases not matched to a gene: 5. The CDR3 is made up of 15 amino acids. In germline, CDR1 is SGHKS, CDR2 YYEKEE (reference sequence). The CDR3 sequence is CASRLAGELYNEQFF. CDR3 sequence (DNA): TGTGCCAGCAGGCTAGCGGGAGAACTCTACAATGAGCAGTTCTTC.

The chain combines TRBV28 with TRBJ1-5; 7 bases agree with TRBD1. Losses at the gene ends were 3 bases for V and 6 bases for J; bases not matched to a gene: 2. The germline V gene encodes CDR1 MDHEN and CDR2 SYDVKM. This CDR3 contains 13 residues. The CDR3 is CASSFYRGQPQHF. The CDR3 DNA reads TGTGCCAGCAGTTTCTACAGGGGTCAGCCCCAGCATTTT.

The chain employs TRBV5-1 and TRBJ1-2, with 9 bases identical to TRBD1. Germline values: CDR1 SGHRS, CDR2 YFSETQ. The CDR3 runs to 15 residues. Losses at the gene ends were 3 bases for V and 8 bases for J; bases not matched to a gene: 11. The DNA for the CDR3 is TGCGCCAGCAGCTCCGGACAGGGGCACAGGGTAGGCTACACCTTC. Its translation: CASSSGQGHRVGYTF.

This chain links TRBV4-1 with TRBJ1-2, with D perhaps matching TRBD1 (5 bases). V lost 0 bases to trimming and J lost 5 bases, with 10 bases between them. The CDR3 runs 14 residues. In germline, CDR1 is MGHRA, CDR2 YSYEKL. Written as DNA, the CDR3 is TGCGCCAGCAGCCAAGACGGGGGAGGGTATGGCTACACCTTC. It codes for CASSQDGGGYGYTF.

The gene calls are TRBV4-1 and TRBJ2-3; 9 nucleotides line up with TRBD2. The V gene's germline CDR1 is MGHRA and CDR2 YSYEKL. The J segment lost 5 bases and the V segment lost 0 bases, leaving 0 bases of the junction unmatched. The CDR3 runs 14 residues. For the CDR3, the DNA is TGCGCCAGCAGCCAAGATAGCGGGAGAGATACGCAGTATTTT. Protein sequence: CASSQDSGRDTQYF.

The chain employs TRBV19 and TRBJ1-1; 12 bases map to TRBD1. CDR3 length: 18 residues. V gave up 5 bases and J gave up 1 base; unmatched junction bases: 11. Germline V gives CDR1 LNHDA, CDR2 SQIVND (reference sequence). The CDR3: CASSPSPWDRGRNTEAFF. CDR3 DNA sequence: TGTGCCAGTAGTCCCTCCCCCTGGGACAGGGGGCGGAACACTGAAGCTTTCTTT.

The chain links TRBV28 to TRBJ2-5; maybe TRBD1 (6 bases). The CDR3 runs 13 residues. The germline V gene encodes CDR1 MDHEN and CDR2 SYDVKM. The germline V and J ends were trimmed by 5 bases and 5 bases, with 12 bases remaining between them. This CDR3 is CASSDRWGETQYF. The CDR3 DNA sequence: TGTGCCAGCAGTGACAGGTGGGGGGAGACCCAGTACTTC. The full variable domain, in which reference TRBV28 and TRBJ2-5 provide the parts outside the CDR3, is DVKVTQSSRYLVKRTGEKVFLECVQDMDHENMFWYRQDPGLGLRLIYFSYDVKMKEKGDIPEGYSVSREKKERFSLILESASTNQTSMYLCASSDRWGETQYFGPGTRLLVL.